A single sample gave rise to the 27 T cell receptor beta chains below, sequenced in a study of blood T cell repertoires in COVID-19 (dated by TCRdb to the early 2020s). The protocol used for the library was the immunoSEQ multiplex PCR assay. Held by TCRdb, this immuneACCESS table contains in-frame sequences only and omits some clones. Under half of the omission traces to an unresolved V gene where checked; the cause of the rest is unknown. This sample holds 250,000 to 350,000 clones; around 87% were observed only once. Together, the top ten hold approximately 5% of the sample. Sample: PBMCs or T cells enriched from blood (not recorded which). Every receptor here comes from a woman aged 30 to 39 who had recovered from COVID-19.

The CDR3 protein is CASSPTASYTEAFF. The DNA for the CDR3 is TGTGCCAGCAGCCCGACAGCCTCTTACACTGAAGCTTTCTTT. The rearrangement uses TRBV5-4 and TRBJ1-1; D perhaps matches TRBD1 (5 bases). The CDR3 spans 14 residues. V was clipped by 4 bases and J by 3 bases, with 13 bases between them. CDR1 is SGHNT, CDR2 YYREEE, per germline (reference sequence).

The V call is TRBV9, the J call TRBJ2-2; the match to TRBD2 covers 8 bases. The CDR3 is 16 amino acids. Losses at the gene ends were 4 bases for V and 6 bases for J; bases not matched to a gene: 11. Germline V lookup: CDR1 SGDLS, CDR2 YYNGEE. The chain's CDR3 is CASSPGTRHRAGELFF. CDR3 coding DNA: TGTGCCAGCAGCCCCGGGACTAGGCATCGGGCCGGGGAGCTGTTTTTT.

This clone was picked up one time. Germline and junction disagree at one end, which may indicate a read error. The chain couples TRBV23-1 to TRBJ2-2; a possible D gene is TRBD1 (5 bases). TRBV23-1 is recorded as an ORF, its role being uncertain. This CDR3 has 15 residues. CDR3 sequence reads: CASCQQAQNTGELFF. CDR3 nucleotides: TGCGCCAGCTGTCAACAGGCACAGAACACCGGGGAGCTGTTTTTT.

The genes are TRBV19 and TRBJ1-2; 7 bases are shared with TRBD1. The CDR3 spans 13 residues. The V gene end was trimmed by 4 bases and the J gene end by 3 bases; junction bases not matched to a gene: 2. In germline, CDR1 is LNHDA, CDR2 SQIVND (reference sequence). In DNA form, the CDR3 reads TGTGCCAGTAGTACACAGGGGTACTATGGCTACACCTTC. It codes for CASSTQGYYGYTF.

The chain couples TRBV7-8 to TRBJ2-7, with a possible D match to TRBD2 (6 bases). The germline CDR1 and CDR2 sequences are SGHVS and FQNEAQ. CDR3 length equals 14 residues. Trimming took off 4 bases at V and 7 bases at J, with 17 bases between the two ends. CDR3 amino acids: CASSSGAGTVEQYF. CDR3 nucleotide sequence: TGTGCCAGCAGCTCCGGAGCGGGTACAGTTGAGCAGTACTTC. The full variable domain, completed using reference TRBV7-8 and TRBJ2-7, is GAGVSQSPRYKVAKRGQDVALRCDPISGHVSLFWYQQALGQGPEFLTYFQNEAQLDKSGLPSDRFFAERPEGSVSTLKIQRTQQEDSAVYLCASSSGAGTVEQYFGPGTRLTVT.

This clone appeared a single time. The chain combines TRBV2 with TRBJ1-2; D not resolved. The CDR3 has 12 amino acids. Germline lookup yields CDR1 SNHLY and CDR2 FYNNEI. V lost 6 bases to trimming and J lost 7 bases, with 12 bases between them. The CDR3 protein is CASSLEEGGYTF. The CDR3 nucleotides read TGTGCCAGCAGCCTGGAAGAGGGTGGCTACACCTTC.

CDR3 DNA sequence: TGTGCCACCAGTGACCCTAGGACAGGGGACAATGAGCAGTTCTTC. It translates to CATSDPRTGDNEQFF. The rearrangement uses TRBV24-1 and TRBJ2-1, with 9 bases lining up with TRBD1. The CDR3 runs to 15 residues. Per germline, CDR1 KGHDR and CDR2 SFDVKD. V lost 4 bases, J lost 5 bases, and 5 bases stayed unmatched.

The chain is built from TRBV3-1 (or the pseudogene TRBV3-2) and TRBJ1-5, with D perhaps TRBD1 (5 bases). In germline, CDR1 is LGHDT, CDR2 YNNKEL (reference sequence). V gave up 4 bases and J gave up 2 bases, with 12 bases separating them. This CDR3 comprises 15 residues. CDR3: CASSLGVFGNQPQHF. The CDR3 nucleotides are TGTGCCAGCAGCCTAGGGGTTTTTGGCAATCAGCCCCAGCATTTT.

The rearrangement uses TRBV27 and TRBJ2-7, with 8 bases identical to TRBD1. CDR1 is MNHEY, CDR2 SMNVEV, per germline (reference sequence). CDR3 length equals 13 residues. The junction had 2 bases not matched to a gene; V was cut back by 6 bases and J by 1 base. The CDR3 nucleotides read TGTGCCAGCAGGAGACAGGGGTCCTACGAGCAGTACTTC. Translating gives CASRRQGSYEQYF.

This chain links TRBV7-9 with TRBJ2-1, with 9 bases aligning to TRBD1. The germline gives CDR1 SEHNR, CDR2 FQNEAQ (reference sequence). With V trimmed by 5 bases and J by 5 bases, 7 bases remained unmatched. CDR3 size: 15 residues. The DNA for the CDR3 is TGTGCCAGCAGCCTCGGGACAGGGTCTCACAATGAGCAGTTCTTC. It yields the protein CASSLGTGSHNEQFF.

V gene TRBV7-2 combines with J gene TRBJ2-2, with D unresolved. The germline gives CDR1 SGHTA, CDR2 FQGNSA. This CDR3 has 14 amino acids. Trimming took 1 base from V and 6 from J, leaving 9 bases between them. This CDR3 reads CASSLDLAAGELFF. The CDR3 DNA reads as TGTGCCAGCAGCTTAGATCTTGCAGCCGGGGAGCTGTTTTTT.

The chain has TRBV27 and TRBJ2-7; unclear D gene. This CDR3 is 15 amino acids long. In germline, CDR1 is MNHEY, CDR2 SMNVEV (reference sequence). The V and J ends lost 2 bases and 3 bases respectively, with 14 bases between them. The CDR3 region is CASSLIIGGSYEQYF. The CDR3 region has the DNA TGTGCCAGCAGTTTAATCATCGGCGGTAGCTACGAGCAGTACTTC.

The chain has TRBV29-1 and TRBJ1-2; D might be TRBD1 (6 bases). V lost 7 bases to trimming and J lost 6 bases, with 9 bases between them. The CDR3 is 10 residues long. CDR1 and CDR2 from the germline V gene are SQVTM and ANQGSEA. DNA of the CDR3: TGCAGCGGGGACATTAATGGCTACACCTTC. This sequence encodes CSGDINGYTF.

J is TRBJ2-2 and V is TRBV2; TRBD1 aligns across 8 bases. This CDR3 has 14 residues. Trimming cost V 7 bases and J 4 bases; bases outside gene matches: 5. The germline V gene encodes CDR1 SNHLY and CDR2 FYNNEI. The CDR3 region has the DNA TGTGCCAGCACTCGGGACAGGTTCACCGGGGAGCTGTTTTTT. Protein sequence: CASTRDRFTGELFF.

This chain joins TRBV7-8 and TRBJ1-1; TRBD1 matches at 10 bases. Trimming took 5 bases from V and 2 from J; bases not matched to a gene: 5. Germline V gene sequence: CDR1 SGHVS, CDR2 FQNEAQ. The CDR3 is 15 amino acids. The CDR3 DNA reads TGTGCCAGCAGCCGCCGGACAGGGGGAAACACTGAAGCTTTCTTT. Translated: CASSRRTGGNTEAFF.

The gene calls are TRBV4-1 and TRBJ1-2; 8 nucleotides match TRBD1. The CDR3 sequence is 15 residues long. V lost 1 base to trimming and J lost 4 bases; unmatched junction nucleotides: 5. The germline V gene encodes CDR1 MGHRA and CDR2 YSYEKL. In DNA, the CDR3 is TGCGCCAGCAGCCAAGGACAGGGGATGAGCTATGGCTACACCTTC. Protein: CASSQGQGMSYGYTF.

The V and J genes are TRBV5-1 and TRBJ1-2; 7 nucleotides match TRBD1. Germline V gene data show CDR1 as SGHRS and CDR2 as YFSETQ. The CDR3 extends over 13 amino acids. With 4 bases clipped from V and 10 bases from J, the junction kept 10 bases outside the gene matches. The CDR3 sequence: CASSVTGAKFYTF. CDR3 in DNA: TGCGCCAGCAGCGTCACAGGGGCGAAATTCTACACCTTC.

The table lists this clone with a count of one. V gene TRBV11-1 combines with J gene TRBJ1-2, with D tentatively TRBD1 (5 bases). Trimming cost V 5 bases and J 2 bases, with 15 bases left between them. This CDR3 is built from 15 residues. Germline CDR1 SGHAT, CDR2 FQDESV (reference sequence). CDR3 sequence (DNA): TGTGCCAGCAGCCCCGATCCTAGGGGCAACTATGGCTACACCTTC. This codes for CASSPDPRGNYGYTF.

The chain recombines TRBV7-9 with TRBJ1-1; a weak D match, TRBD1 (5 bases). Trimming stripped 3 bases from V and 5 bases from J, with 10 bases between. The CDR3 runs 13 residues. The V gene's germline CDR1 is SEHNR and CDR2 FQNEAQ (reference sequence). The CDR3 is CASSLKGRTEAFF. The CDR3 nucleotides are TGTGCCAGCAGCTTGAAGGGGCGGACTGAAGCTTTCTTT.

A word on this clone: Other nucleotide sequences from this sample produce the same CDR3. V and J are TRBV18 and TRBJ1-1; D is unresolved. V lost 1 base to trimming and J lost 2 bases, with 5 bases between them. Germline assignment: CDR1 KGHSH and CDR2 LQKENI. This CDR3 has 13 amino acids. The chain's CDR3 is CASSPQQNTEAFF. Here the CDR3 DNA reads TGTGCCAGCTCACCACAGCAAAACACTGAAGCTTTCTTT.

This clone has more than one count but fewer than ten. The V gene is TRBV5-5, the J gene TRBJ2-7; TRBD1 agrees at 8 bases. The trim removed 2 bases at V and 4 bases at J, leaving 5 bases unmatched. The germline V gene has CDR1 SGHKS and CDR2 YYEKEE (reference sequence). The CDR3 extends over 14 amino acids. CDR3 in amino acids: CASSFSRDRYEQYF. The CDR3 coding sequence is TGTGCCAGCAGCTTTTCCCGGGACAGGTACGAGCAGTACTTC.

The chain carries TRBV6-2 or TRBV6-3 and TRBJ1-1; no reliable D call. V lost 3 bases to trimming and J lost 6 bases, with 5 bases between them. The CDR3 extends over 11 amino acids. CDR1 and CDR2 (germline): MNHEY, SVGEGT. CDR3 DNA: TGTGCCAGCAGTTATAATTCTGAAGCTTTCTTT. It translates to CASSYNSEAFF.

The rearrangement links TRBV19 to TRBJ2-5; 8 bases are shared with TRBD2. CDR1 is LNHDA, CDR2 SQIVND, per germline (reference sequence). This CDR3 contains 15 residues. V lost 8 bases and J lost 9; bases outside the gene matches: 17. The CDR3 sequence: CASAVVSGGGLSQYF. CDR3 bases: TGTGCCAGTGCCGTGGTTTCGGGGGGGGGTTTATCCCAGTACTTC.

In its sample, this clone was seen once. The chain combines TRBV25-1 with TRBJ2-3; 7 nucleotides match TRBD1. With 8 bases clipped from V and 2 bases from J, the junction kept 10 bases outside the gene matches. The CDR3 has 15 amino acids. From germline, CDR1 is MGHDK and CDR2 SYGVNS. The CDR3 region has the DNA TGTGCCAGCGCCCACCGGGACAGTTACACAGATACGCAGTATTTT. Translated, it gives CASAHRDSYTDTQYF.

This chain connects TRBV12-5 to TRBJ2-2; 10 nucleotides line up with TRBD1. V shed 7 bases and J 9 bases; nucleotides not matched to a gene: 11. This CDR3 has 15 amino acids. The germline V gene has CDR1 LGHNT and CDR2 FRNRAP. CDR3 coding DNA: TGTGCTAGTGCCCCCGGGACAGGGGTCGTTAGGGAGCTGTTTTTT. It yields the protein CASAPGTGVVRELFF.

This clone came up a few times. The CDR3 protein is CASSVSGQNNEQFF. Written as DNA, the CDR3 is TGCGCCAGCAGCGTGTCTGGACAGAACAATGAGCAGTTCTTC. J is TRBJ2-1 and V is TRBV5-1; maybe TRBD1 (6 bases). Germline V gene sequence: CDR1 SGHRS, CDR2 YFSETQ. CDR3 size: 14 residues. The V gene lost 4 bases and the J gene lost 5 bases, with 13 bases spanning the gap. Drawing the rest from reference TRBV5-1 and TRBJ2-1, the complete variable domain is KAGVTQTPRYLIKTRGQQVTLSCSPISGHRSVSWYQQTPGQGLQFLFEYFSETQRNKGNFPGRFSGRQFSNSRSEMNVSTLELGDSALYLCASSVSGQNNEQFFGPGTRLTVL.

The gene calls are TRBV5-1 and TRBJ2-2, with D unclear. The CDR3 totals 14 residues. V was cut by 1 base and J by 3 bases, with 7 bases left in between. The V gene's germline CDR1 is SGHRS and CDR2 YFSETQ. CDR3 region: CASSLFVDTGELFF. CDR3 sequence (DNA): TGCGCCAGCAGCTTGTTTGTAGACACCGGGGAGCTGTTTTTT.